The rows below give T cell receptor beta chains drawn from one sample of a study of blood T cell repertoires in COVID-19. The repertoire was sequenced with immunoSEQ multiplex PCR; TCRdb's copy has only in-frame clones and lacks some. The data hold some 300,000 clones, with approximately 90% observed a single time. The sequenced material came from peripheral blood. Source of these receptors: a woman in her forties or fifties with COVID-19, enrolled during active disease. Both conserved end residues are part of each CDR3. Each record gives: CDR3 protein, CDR3 DNA, V gene, D gene, J gene, clone size, CDR3 length. A D gene is named only where the DNA matches it firmly. Clone size is stated in some rows and not others, as once, few, many or a class when expanded.

CATSRAPTGQPQHF,TGTGCCACCAGCAGAGCCCCAACGGGTCAGCCCCAGCATTTT,TRBV15,-,TRBJ1-5,once,14
CASSLTQPNTYEQYF,TGCGCCAGCAGCCTGACACAACCAAATACCTACGAGCAGTACTTC,TRBV5-1,-,TRBJ2-7,-,15
CASSFASEQYF,TGTGCCAGCAGTTTCGCGAGCGAGCAGTACTTC,TRBV12-3/TRBV12-4,-,TRBJ2-7,-,11
CASSYRGQSTPYGYTF,TGTGCCAGCAGTTACCGAGGACAGAGCACACCTTATGGCTACACCTTC,TRBV6-5,-,TRBJ1-2,-,16
CASSLFIGGSQPQHF,TGCGCCAGCAGCCTCTTTATTGGGGGCAGTCAGCCCCAGCATTTT,TRBV4-1,-,TRBJ1-5,-,15
CASSQDRLAALVGATDTQYF,TGTGCCAGCAGCCAAGATCGCCTAGCAGCCCTCGTGGGGGCCACAGATACGCAGTATTTT,TRBV3-1/TRBV3-2,-,TRBJ2-3,-,20
CASSSRRDRGRYEAFF,TGTGCCAGCAGCTCACGAAGGGACAGGGGAAGGTATGAAGCTTTCTTT,TRBV7-9,TRBD1,TRBJ1-1,-,16
CASSRTATNEKLFF,TGTGCCAGCAGTCGGACAGCAACTAATGAAAAACTGTTTTTT,TRBV27,-,TRBJ1-4,-,14
CASSYYPSTLSPLHF,TGTGCCAGCAGTTACTACCCATCTACCTTATCCCCCCTCCACTTT,TRBV6-5,-,TRBJ1-6,-,15
CSAGQGQRGQFF,TGCAGCGCCGGACAGGGGCAAAGGGGGCAGTTCTTC,TRBV29-1,TRBD1,TRBJ2-1,-,12
CASGTRGAGANVLTF,TGTGCCAGCGGGACAAGAGGTGCTGGGGCCAACGTCCTGACTTTC,TRBV13,-,TRBJ2-6,-,15
CASSRKQGPEEWGEKLFF,TGCGCCAGCAGCCGAAAGCAGGGTCCCGAAGAGTGGGGTGAAAAACTGTTTTTT,TRBV4-1,-,TRBJ1-4,-,18
CAWRRQGEAGANVLTF,TGTGCCTGGAGACGACAGGGGGAAGCTGGGGCCAACGTCCTGACTTTC,TRBV30,TRBD1,TRBJ2-6,-,16
CASRPRGGKGRGNQPQHF,TGCGCCAGCAGGCCAAGGGGGGGTAAGGGTCGTGGCAATCAGCCCCAGCATTTT,TRBV5-1,-,TRBJ1-5,-,18
CASSHGTGIQETQYF,TGTGCCAGCAGCCACGGGACAGGCATTCAAGAGACCCAGTACTTC,TRBV6-6,TRBD1,TRBJ2-5,-,15
CASSQAGRYGYTF,TGTGCCAGCAGCCAAGCTGGCCGCTATGGCTACACCTTC,TRBV3-1/TRBV3-2,-,TRBJ1-2,-,13
CASSYSSLANQETQYF,TGTGCCAGCAGTTACTCCAGTCTAGCGAACCAAGAGACCCAGTACTTC,TRBV6-2/TRBV6-3,-,TRBJ2-5,-,16
CASSPDRGSTEAFF,TGTGCCAGCTCACCGGACAGGGGGAGCACTGAAGCTTTCTTT,TRBV18,TRBD1,TRBJ1-1,-,14
CASSRDRSSNEKLFF,TGTGCCAGCAGCCGGGACAGGTCATCTAATGAAAAACTGTTTTTT,TRBV6-5,TRBD1,TRBJ1-4,-,15
CASRRQGVQETQYF,TGTGCCAGCAGAAGACAGGGGGTCCAAGAGACCCAGTACTTC,TRBV5-8,TRBD1,TRBJ2-5,once,14